This T cell receptor (beta chain) was sequenced during a study of blood T cell repertoires in COVID-19. About the study: Samples representing acute and convalescent COVID-19 were sourced from the United States, Italy and Spain. Sources were T cells, B-cell-depleted T cells, or PBMCs; the material itself was cDNA or gDNA.

CDR1 and CDR2 from the germline V gene are SGHRS and YFSETQ. Unmatched junction bases numbered 4, after V lost 0 bases and J lost 2 bases. The CDR3 consists of 15 residues. How the authors handled the data: Amplification of reference gene primers provided the estimated nucleated cell counts. Using immunoSEQ multiplex PCR, the repertoire was profiled, and TCRdb retains in-frame clones only, with some absent. V and J calls and clone size are those listed in that table; D and trimming were worked out from the DNA. The table lists about 170,000 clones, around nine tenths of them singletons. The sample comprised peripheral blood. This rearrangement joins TRBV5-1 to TRBJ2-7; TRBD1 matches 8 bases. The clonotype was recovered from a man in his forties or fifties who had recovered from COVID-19. The CDR3 region has the DNA TGCGCCAGCAGCTTGGTTACAGGGGGTACCTACGAGCAGTACTTC. It is translated as CASSLVTGGTYEQYF.